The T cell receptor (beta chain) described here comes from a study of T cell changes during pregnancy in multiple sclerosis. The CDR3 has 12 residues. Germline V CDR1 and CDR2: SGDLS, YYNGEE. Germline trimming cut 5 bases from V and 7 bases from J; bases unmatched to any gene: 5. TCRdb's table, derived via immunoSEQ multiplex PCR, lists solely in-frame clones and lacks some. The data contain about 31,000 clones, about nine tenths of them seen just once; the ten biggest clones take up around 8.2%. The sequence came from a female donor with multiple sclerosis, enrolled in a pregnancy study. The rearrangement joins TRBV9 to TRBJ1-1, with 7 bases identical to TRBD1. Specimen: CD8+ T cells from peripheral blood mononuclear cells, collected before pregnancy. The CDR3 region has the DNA TGTGCCAGCAGTGGGACAGAGGGTGAAGCTTTCTTT. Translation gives CASSGTEGEAFF.